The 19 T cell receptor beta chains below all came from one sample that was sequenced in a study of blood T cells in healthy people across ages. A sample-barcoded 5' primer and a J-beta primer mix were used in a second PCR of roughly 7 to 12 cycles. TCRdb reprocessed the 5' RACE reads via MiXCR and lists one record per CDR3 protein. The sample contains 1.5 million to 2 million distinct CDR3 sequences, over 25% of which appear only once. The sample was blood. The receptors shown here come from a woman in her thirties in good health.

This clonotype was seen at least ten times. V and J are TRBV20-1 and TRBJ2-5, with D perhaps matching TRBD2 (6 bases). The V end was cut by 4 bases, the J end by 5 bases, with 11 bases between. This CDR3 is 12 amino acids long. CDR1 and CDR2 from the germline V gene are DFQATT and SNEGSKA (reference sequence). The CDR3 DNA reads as TGCAGTGCTACAGGAGGGTTGGAGACCCAGTACTTC. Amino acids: CSATGGLETQYF.

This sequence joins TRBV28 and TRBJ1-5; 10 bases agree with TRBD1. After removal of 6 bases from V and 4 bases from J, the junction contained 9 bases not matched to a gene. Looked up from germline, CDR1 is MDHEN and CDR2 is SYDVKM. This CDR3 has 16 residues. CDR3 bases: TGTGCCAGCAGCGACGCGGGGACAGGGGCAAATCAGCCCCAGCATTTT. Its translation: CASSDAGTGANQPQHF.

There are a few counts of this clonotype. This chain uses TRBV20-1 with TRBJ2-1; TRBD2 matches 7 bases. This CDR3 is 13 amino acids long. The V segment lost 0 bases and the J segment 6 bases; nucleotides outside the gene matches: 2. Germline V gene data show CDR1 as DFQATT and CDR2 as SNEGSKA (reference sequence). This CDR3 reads CSARESGGNEQFF. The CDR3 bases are TGCAGTGCTAGAGAGTCGGGGGGCAATGAGCAGTTCTTC.

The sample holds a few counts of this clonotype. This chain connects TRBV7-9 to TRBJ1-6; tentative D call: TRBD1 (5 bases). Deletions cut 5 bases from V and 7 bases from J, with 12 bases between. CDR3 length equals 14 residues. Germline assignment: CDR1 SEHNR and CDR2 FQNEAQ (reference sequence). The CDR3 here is CASSAGPLNSPLHF. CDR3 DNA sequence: TGTGCCAGCAGCGCGGGACCGCTAAATTCACCCCTCCACTTT.

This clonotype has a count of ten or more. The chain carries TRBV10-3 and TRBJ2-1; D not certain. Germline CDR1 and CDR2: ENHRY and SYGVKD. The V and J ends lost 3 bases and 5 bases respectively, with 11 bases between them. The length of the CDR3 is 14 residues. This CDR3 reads CAISDETTNNEQFF. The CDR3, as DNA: TGTGCCATCAGTGATGAAACTACCAACAATGAGCAGTTCTTC.

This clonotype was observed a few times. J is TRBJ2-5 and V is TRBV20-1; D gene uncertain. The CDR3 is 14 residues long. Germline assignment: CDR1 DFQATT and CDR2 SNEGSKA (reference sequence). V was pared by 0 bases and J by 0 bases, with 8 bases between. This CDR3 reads CSARDLIYQETQYF. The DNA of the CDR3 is TGCAGTGCTAGAGATCTTATCTACCAAGAGACCCAGTACTTC.

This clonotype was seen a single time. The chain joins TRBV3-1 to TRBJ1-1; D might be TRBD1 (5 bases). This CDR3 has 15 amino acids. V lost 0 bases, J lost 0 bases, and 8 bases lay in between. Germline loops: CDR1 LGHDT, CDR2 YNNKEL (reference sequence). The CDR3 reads CASSQEKGLNTEAFF. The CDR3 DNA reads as TGTGCCAGCAGCCAAGAAAAGGGGTTGAACACTGAAGCTTTCTTT.

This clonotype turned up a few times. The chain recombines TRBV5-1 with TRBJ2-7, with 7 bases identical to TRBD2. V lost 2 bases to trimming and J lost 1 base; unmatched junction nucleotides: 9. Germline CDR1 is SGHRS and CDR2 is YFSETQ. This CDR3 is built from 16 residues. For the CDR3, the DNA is TGCGCCAGCAGCTTCGCCCGGGCTAGCGGTTCCTACGAGCAGTACTTC. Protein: CASSFARASGSYEQYF.

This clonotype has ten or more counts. The CDR3 nucleotides read TGTGCCTGGAGTGTAGGGGAAGAGACCCAGTACTTC. Residues: CAWSVGEETQYF. The V call is TRBV30, the J call TRBJ2-5, with D possibly being TRBD1 (5 bases). V lost 0 bases to trimming and J lost 3 bases, with 5 bases between them. Germline assignment: CDR1 GTSNPN and CDR2 SVGIG (reference sequence). The CDR3 runs to 12 residues.

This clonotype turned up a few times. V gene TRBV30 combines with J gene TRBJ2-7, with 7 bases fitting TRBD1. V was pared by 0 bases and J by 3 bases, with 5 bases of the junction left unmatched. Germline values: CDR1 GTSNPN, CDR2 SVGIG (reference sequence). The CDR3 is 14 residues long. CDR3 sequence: CAWSVRDRGYEQYF. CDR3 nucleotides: TGTGCCTGGAGTGTAAGGGACAGAGGCTACGAGCAGTACTTC.

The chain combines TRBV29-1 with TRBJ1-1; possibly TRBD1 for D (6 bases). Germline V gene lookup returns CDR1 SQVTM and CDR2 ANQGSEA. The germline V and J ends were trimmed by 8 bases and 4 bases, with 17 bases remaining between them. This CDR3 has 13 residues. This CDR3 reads CSFAQGYGTEAFF. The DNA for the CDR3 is TGCAGCTTTGCACAGGGCTATGGCACTGAAGCTTTCTTT.

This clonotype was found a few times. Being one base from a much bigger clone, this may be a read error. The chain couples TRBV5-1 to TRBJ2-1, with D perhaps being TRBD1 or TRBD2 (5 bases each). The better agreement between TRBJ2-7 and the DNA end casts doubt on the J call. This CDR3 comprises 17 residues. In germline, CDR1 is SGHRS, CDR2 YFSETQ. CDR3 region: CASSLIGGSSSYNEQYF. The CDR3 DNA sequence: TGCGCCAGCAGCTTGATTGGGGGTTCAAGCTCCTACAATGAGCAGTACTTC.

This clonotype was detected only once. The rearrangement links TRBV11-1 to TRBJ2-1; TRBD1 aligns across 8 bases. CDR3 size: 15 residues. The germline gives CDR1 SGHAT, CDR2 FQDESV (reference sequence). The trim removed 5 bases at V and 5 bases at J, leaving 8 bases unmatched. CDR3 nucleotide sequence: TGTGCCAGCAGCCATCCCGGGACAGGAAACAATGAGCAGTTCTTC. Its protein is CASSHPGTGNNEQFF.

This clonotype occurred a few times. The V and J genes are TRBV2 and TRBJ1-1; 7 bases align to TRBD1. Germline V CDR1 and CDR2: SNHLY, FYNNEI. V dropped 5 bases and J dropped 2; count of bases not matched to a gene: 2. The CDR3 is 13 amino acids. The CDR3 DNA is TGTGCCAGCAGTTGGGACAGCAACACTGAAGCTTTCTTT. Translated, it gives CASSWDSNTEAFF.

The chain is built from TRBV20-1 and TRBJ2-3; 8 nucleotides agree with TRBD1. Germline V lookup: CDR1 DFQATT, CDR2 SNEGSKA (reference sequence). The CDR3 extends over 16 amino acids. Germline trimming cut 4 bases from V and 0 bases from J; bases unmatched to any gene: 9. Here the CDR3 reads CSATPGTGRSTDTQYF. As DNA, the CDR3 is TGCAGTGCTACCCCCGGGACAGGCCGGAGCACAGATACGCAGTATTTT.

CDR3 amino acids: CSARDIQRGGFEQFF. The CDR3 nucleotides are TGCAGTGCTAGAGATATCCAGCGGGGGGGGTTTGAGCAGTTCTTC. The chain is built from TRBV20-1 and TRBJ2-1; 10 bases line up with TRBD2. This CDR3 contains 15 residues. The ends lost 0 bases at V and 9 bases at J; junction bases unmatched: 8. Germline V CDR1 and CDR2: DFQATT, SNEGSKA (reference sequence).

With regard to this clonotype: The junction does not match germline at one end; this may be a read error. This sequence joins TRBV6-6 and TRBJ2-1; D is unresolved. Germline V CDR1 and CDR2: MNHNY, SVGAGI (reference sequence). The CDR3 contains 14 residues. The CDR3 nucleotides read TGTGTCAGCAGTTACTCAAATAACGACAATGAGCAGTTCTTC. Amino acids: CVSSYSNNDNEQFF.

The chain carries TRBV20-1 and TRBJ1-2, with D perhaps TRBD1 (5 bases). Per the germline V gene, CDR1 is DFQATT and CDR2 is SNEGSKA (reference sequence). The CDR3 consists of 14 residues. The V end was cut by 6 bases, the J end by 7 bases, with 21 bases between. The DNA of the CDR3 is TGCAGTGCCCATCGCGGCAGGGTGCGCGGTGGCTACACCTTC. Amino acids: CSAHRGRVRGGYTF.

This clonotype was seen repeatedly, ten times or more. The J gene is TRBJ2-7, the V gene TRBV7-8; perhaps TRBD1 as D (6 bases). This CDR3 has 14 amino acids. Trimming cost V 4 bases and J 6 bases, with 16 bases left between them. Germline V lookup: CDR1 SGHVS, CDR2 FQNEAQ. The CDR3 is CASSSTTGHREQYF. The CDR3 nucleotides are TGTGCCAGCAGCTCCACAACAGGGCATCGCGAGCAGTACTTC.